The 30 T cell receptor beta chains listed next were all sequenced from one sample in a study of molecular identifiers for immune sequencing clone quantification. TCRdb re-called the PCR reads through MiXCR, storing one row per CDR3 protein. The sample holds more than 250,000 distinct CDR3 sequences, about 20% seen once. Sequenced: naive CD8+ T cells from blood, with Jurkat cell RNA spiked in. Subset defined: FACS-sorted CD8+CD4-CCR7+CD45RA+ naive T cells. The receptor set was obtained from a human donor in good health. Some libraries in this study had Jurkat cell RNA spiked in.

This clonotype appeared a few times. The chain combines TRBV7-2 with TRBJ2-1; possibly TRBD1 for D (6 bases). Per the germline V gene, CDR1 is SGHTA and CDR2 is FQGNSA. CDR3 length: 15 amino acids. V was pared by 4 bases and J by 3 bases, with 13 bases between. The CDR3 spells CASSSQGSYYNEQFF. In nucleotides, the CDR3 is TGTGCCAGCAGCTCCCAGGGGTCATACTACAATGAGCAGTTCTTC.

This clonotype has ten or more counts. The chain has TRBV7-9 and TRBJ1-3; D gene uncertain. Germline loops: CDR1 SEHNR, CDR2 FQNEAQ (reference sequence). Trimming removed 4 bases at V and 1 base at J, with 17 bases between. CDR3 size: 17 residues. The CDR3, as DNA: TGTGCCAGCAGCTCCTTTCAGGCCCTTCGTTCTGGAAACACCATATATTTT. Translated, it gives CASSSFQALRSGNTIYF.

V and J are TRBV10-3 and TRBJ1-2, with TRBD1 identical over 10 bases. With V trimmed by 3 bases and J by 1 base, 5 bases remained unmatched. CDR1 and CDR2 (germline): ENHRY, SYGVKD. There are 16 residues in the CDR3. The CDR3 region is CAISDAGTGVNYGYTF. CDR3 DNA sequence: TGTGCCATCAGTGATGCCGGGACAGGGGTTAACTATGGCTACACCTTC.

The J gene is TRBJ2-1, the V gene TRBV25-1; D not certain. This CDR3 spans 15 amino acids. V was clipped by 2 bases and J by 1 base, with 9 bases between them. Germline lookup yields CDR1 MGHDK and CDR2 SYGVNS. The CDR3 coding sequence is TGTGCCAGCAGTGAAGGGGTGCGGTCCTACAATGAGCAGTTCTTC. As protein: CASSEGVRSYNEQFF.

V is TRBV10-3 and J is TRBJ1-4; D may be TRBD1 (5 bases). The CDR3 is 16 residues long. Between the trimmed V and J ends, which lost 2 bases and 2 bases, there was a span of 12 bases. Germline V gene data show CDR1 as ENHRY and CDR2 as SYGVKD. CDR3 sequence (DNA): TGTGCCATCAGTGAGGGTTTGACAGATACTAATGAAAAACTGTTTTTT. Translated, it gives CAISEGLTDTNEKLFF.

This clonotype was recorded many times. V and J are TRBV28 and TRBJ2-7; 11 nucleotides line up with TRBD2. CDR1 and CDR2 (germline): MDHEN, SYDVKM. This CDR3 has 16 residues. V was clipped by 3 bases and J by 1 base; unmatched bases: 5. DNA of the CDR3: TGTGCCAGCAGTTTCCTTAGCGGGAGGGCTTCCTACGAGCAGTACTTC. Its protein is CASSFLSGRASYEQYF.

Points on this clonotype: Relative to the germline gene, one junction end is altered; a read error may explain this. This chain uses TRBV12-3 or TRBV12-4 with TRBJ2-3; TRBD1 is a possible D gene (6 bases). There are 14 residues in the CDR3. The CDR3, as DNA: TGTGCCACCAGTCTACAGGGTTACACAGATACGCAGTATTTT. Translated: CATSLQGYTDTQYF.

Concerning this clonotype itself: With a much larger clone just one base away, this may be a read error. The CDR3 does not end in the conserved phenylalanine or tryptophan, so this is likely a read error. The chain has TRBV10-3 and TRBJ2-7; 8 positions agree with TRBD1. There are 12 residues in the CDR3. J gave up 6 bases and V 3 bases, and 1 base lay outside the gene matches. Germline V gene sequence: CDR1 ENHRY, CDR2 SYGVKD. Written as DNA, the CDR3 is TGTGCCATCAGTGACAGGGGGCCCGAGCAGTACCTC. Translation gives CAISDRGPEQYL.

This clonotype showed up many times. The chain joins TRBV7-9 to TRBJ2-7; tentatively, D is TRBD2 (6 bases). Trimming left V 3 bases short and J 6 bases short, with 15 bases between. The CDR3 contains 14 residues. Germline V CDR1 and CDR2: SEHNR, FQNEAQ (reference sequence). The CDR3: CASSLGLAPGEQYF. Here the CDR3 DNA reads TGTGCCAGCAGCTTGGGACTCGCGCCCGGCGAGCAGTACTTC.

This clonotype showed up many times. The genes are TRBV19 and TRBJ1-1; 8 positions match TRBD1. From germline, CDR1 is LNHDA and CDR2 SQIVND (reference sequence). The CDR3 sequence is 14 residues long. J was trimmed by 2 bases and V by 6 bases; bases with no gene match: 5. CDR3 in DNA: TGTGCCAGTAGCCCGACAGGGGAAAACACTGAAGCTTTCTTT. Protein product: CASSPTGENTEAFF.

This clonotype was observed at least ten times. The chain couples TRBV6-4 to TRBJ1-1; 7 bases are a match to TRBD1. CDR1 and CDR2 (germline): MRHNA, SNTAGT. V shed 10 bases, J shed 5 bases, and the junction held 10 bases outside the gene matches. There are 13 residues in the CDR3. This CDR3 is CATDDREWTEAFF. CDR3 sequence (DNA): TGTGCCACCGATGACAGGGAGTGGACTGAAGCTTTCTTT.

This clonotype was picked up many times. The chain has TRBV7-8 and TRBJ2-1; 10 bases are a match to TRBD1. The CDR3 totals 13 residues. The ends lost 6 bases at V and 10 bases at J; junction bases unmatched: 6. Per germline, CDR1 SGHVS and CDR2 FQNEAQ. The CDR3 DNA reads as TGTGCCAGCAGATCAGACAGGGGGCAGGAGCAGTTCTTC. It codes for CASRSDRGQEQFF.

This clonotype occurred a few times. The CDR3 spells CASSSSLAGAVYEQYF. CDR3 bases: TGTGCCAGCAGCTCGAGTCTAGCGGGGGCCGTATACGAGCAGTACTTC. V usage is TRBV7-9 and J usage is TRBJ2-7, with TRBD2 matching 10 bases. Germline V gives CDR1 SEHNR, CDR2 FQNEAQ (reference sequence). The CDR3 is 16 amino acids. J was trimmed by 4 bases and V by 4 bases; bases with no gene match: 10.

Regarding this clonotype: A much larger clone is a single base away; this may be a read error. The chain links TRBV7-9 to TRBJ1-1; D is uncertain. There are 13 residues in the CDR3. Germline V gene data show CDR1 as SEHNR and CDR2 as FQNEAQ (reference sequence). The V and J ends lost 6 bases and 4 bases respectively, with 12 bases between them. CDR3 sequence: CASRLGLSTEAFF. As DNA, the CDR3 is TGTGCCAGCAGACTTGGACTGAGCACTGAAGCTTTCTTT. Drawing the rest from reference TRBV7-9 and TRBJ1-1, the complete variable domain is DTGVSQNPRHKITKRGQNVTFRCDPISEHNRLYWYRQTLGQGPEFLTYFQNEAQLEKSRLLSDRFSAERPKGSFSTLEIQRTEQGDSAMYLCASRLGLSTEAFFGQGTRLTVV.

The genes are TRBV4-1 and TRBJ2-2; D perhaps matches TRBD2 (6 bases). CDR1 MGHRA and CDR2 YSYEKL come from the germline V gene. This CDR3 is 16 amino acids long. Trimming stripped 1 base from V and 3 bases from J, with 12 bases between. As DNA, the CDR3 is TGCGCCAGCAGCCAAGTCGGAGGGGACTACACCGGGGAGCTGTTTTTT. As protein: CASSQVGGDYTGELFF.

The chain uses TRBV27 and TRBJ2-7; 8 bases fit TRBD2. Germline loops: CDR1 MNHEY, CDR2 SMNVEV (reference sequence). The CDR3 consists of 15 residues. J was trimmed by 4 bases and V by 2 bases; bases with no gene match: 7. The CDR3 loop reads CASSLLGGGYYEQYF. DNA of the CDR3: TGTGCCAGCAGTTTACTCGGGGGGGGGTATTACGAGCAGTACTTC.

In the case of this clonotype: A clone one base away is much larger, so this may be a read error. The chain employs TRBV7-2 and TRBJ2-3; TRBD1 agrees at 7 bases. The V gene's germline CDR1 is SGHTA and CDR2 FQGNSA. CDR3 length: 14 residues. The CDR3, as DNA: TGTGCCAGCAGCTTTTCAGGGGGAGAAGATATGCAGTATTTT. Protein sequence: CASSFSGGEDMQYF.

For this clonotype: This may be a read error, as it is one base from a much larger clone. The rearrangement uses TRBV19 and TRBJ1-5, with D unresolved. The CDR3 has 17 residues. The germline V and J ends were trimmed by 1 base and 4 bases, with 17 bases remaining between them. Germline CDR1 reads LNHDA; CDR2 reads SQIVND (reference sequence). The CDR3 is CASSIALSLAGNQPQHF. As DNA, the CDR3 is TGTGCCAGTAGTATAGCCCTTAGCCTGGCGGGGAATCAGCCCCAGCATTTT.

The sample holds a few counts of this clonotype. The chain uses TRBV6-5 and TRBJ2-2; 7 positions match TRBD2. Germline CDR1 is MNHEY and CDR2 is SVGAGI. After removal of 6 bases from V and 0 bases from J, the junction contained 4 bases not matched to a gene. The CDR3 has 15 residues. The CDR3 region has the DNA TGTGCCAGCAGAACGGGACTAACGAACACCGGGGAGCTGTTTTTT. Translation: CASRTGLTNTGELFF.

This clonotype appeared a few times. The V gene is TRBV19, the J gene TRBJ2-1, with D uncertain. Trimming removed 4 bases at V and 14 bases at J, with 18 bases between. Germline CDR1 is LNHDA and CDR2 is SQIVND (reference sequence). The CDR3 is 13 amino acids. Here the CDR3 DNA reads TGTGCCAGTAGTACCCAAGCTACGAGAGAAGAGTTCTTC. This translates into CASSTQATREEFF.

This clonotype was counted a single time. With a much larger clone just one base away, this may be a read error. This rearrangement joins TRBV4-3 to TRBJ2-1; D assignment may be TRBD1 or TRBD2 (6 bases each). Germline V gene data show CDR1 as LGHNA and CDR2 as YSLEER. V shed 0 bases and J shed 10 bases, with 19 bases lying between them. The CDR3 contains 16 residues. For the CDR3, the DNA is TGCGCCAGCAGCCAAGAGGGGGCGGGGTATGAGGTCGAGCAGTTCTTC. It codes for CASSQEGAGYEVEQFF.

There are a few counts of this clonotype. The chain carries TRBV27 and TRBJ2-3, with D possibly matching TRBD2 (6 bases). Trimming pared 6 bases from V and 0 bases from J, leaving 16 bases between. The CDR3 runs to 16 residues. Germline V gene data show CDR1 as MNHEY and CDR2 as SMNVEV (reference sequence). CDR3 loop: CASSLAAGASTDTQYF. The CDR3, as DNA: TGTGCCAGCAGCTTAGCGGCCGGGGCTAGCACAGATACGCAGTATTTT.

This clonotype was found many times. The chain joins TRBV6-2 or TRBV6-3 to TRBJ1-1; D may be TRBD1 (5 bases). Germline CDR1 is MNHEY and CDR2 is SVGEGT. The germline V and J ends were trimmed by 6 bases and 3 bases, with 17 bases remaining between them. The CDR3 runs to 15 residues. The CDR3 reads CASREWDRMDTEAFF. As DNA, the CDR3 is TGTGCCAGCAGAGAATGGGACCGAATGGACACTGAAGCTTTCTTT.

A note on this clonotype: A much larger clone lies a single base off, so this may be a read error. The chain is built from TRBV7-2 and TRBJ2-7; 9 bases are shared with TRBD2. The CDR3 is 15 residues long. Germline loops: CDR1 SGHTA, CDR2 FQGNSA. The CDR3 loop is CANSLAGLAGNEQYF. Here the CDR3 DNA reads TGTGCCAACAGCTTAGCGGGCCTAGCGGGAAACGAGCAGTACTTC.

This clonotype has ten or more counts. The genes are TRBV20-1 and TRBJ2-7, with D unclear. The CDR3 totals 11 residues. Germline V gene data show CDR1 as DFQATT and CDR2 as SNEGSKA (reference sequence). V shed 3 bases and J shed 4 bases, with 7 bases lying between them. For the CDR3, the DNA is TGCAGTGCTAGCATGGGTTACGAGCAGTACTTC. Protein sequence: CSASMGYEQYF.

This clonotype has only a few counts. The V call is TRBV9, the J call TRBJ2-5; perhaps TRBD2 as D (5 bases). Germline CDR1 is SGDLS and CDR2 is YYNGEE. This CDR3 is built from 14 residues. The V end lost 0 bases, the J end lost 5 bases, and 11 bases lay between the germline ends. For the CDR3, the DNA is TGTGCCAGCAGCGTAGACGAGGGCACGGAGACCCAGTACTTC. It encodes CASSVDEGTETQYF. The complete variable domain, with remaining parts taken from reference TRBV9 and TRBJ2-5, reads DSGVTQTPKHLITATGQRVTLRCSPRSGDLSVYWYQQSLDQGLQFLIQYYNGEERAKGNILERFSAQQFPDLHSELNLSSLELGDSALYFCASSVDEGTETQYFGPGTRLLVL.

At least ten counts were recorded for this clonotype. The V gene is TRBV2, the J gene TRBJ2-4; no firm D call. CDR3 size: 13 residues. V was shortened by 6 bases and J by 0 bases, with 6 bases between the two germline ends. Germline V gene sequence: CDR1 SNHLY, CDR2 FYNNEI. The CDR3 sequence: CASRSLAKNIQYF. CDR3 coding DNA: TGTGCCAGCAGGTCCTTAGCCAAAAACATTCAGTACTTC.

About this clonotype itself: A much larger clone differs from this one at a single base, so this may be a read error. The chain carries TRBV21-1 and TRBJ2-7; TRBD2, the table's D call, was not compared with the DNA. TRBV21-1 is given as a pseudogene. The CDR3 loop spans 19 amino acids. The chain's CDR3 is CASSNVYPQPGLASKEQYF. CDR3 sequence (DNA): TGTGCCAGCAGCAATGTGTACCCCCAACCGGGACTAGCATCCAAGGAGCAGTACTTC.

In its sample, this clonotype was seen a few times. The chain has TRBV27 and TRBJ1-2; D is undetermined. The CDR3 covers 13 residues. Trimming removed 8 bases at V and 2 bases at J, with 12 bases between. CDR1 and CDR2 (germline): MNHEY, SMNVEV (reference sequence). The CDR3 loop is CASSAQINYGYTF. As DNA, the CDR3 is TGTGCCAGCTCAGCGCAGATAAACTATGGCTACACCTTC.

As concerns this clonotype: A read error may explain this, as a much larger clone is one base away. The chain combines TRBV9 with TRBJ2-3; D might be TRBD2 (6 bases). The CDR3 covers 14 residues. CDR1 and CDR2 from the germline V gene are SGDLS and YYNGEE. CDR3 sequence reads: CASSVGVGGDTQCF. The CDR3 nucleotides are TGTGCCAGCAGCGTAGGAGTGGGGGGAGATACGCAGTGTTTT.